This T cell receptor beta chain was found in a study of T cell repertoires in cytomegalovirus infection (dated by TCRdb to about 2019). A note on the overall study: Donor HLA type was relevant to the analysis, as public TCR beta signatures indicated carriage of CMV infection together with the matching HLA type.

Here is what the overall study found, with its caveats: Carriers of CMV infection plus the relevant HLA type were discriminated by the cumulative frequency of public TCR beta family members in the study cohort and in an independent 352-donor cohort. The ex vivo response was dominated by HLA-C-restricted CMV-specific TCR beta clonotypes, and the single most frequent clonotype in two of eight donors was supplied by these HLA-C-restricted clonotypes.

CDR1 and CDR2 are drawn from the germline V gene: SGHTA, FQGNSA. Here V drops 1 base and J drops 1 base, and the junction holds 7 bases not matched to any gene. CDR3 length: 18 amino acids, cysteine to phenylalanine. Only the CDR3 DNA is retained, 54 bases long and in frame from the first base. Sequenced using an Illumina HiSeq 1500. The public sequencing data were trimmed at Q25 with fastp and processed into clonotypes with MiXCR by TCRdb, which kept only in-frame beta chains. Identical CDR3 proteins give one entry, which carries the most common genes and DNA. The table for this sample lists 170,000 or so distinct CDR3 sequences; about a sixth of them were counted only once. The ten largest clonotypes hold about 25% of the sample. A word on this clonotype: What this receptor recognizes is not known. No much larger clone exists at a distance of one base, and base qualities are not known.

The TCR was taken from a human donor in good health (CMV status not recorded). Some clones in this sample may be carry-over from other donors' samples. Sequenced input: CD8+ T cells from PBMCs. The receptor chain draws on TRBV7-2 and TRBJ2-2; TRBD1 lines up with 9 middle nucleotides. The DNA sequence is TGTGCCAGCAGCTTAGAATGGGGGGACAGGGTGAACACCGGGGAGCTGTTTTTT. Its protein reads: CASSLEWGDRVNTGELFF.